A single sample is the source of the 18 T cell receptor beta chains below, sequenced in a study of cytomegalovirus exposure and HLA in healthy donors. With 60 Vbeta and 13 Jbeta primers, the PCR was carried out. Using immunoSEQ multiplex PCR, the repertoire was profiled, and TCRdb retains in-frame clones only, with some absent. The sample holds just over 150,000 clones, 82% seen once. The sequenced sample consisted of PBMCs. Receptors originate from a woman aged 50 to 60 in good health and CMV-seropositive.

This clone turned up a few times. V is TRBV6-1 and J is TRBJ2-2; D is perhaps TRBD2 (5 bases). CDR1 and CDR2 (germline): MNHNS, SASEGT. The CDR3 contains 14 residues. Trimming took 6 bases from V and 5 from J, leaving 13 bases between them. The CDR3 loop reads CASSLTSKTGELFF. In nucleotides, the CDR3 is TGTGCCAGCAGCTTAACTAGTAAAACCGGGGAGCTGTTTTTT.

CDR3 sequence reads: CASSQVVQGPRNQPQHF. The CDR3 DNA is TGCGCCAGCAGCCAAGTCGTTCAGGGGCCGAGAAATCAGCCCCAGCATTTT. The genes are TRBV4-1 and TRBJ1-5; TRBD1 might be the D (6 bases). The V and J ends lost 1 base and 4 bases respectively, with 17 bases between them. CDR1 is MGHRA and CDR2 is YSYEKL in the germline V gene. The CDR3 runs to 17 residues.

In DNA form, the CDR3 reads TGTGCCAGCAGTGCCCCCGGGACAAACTCATACGAGCAGTACTTC. Translating it yields CASSAPGTNSYEQYF. The chain links TRBV6-4 to TRBJ2-7; a possible D gene is TRBD1 (6 bases). The length of the CDR3 is 15 residues. Germline V CDR1 and CDR2: MRHNA, SNTAGT. V was pared by 4 bases and J by 4 bases, with 17 bases between.

This sequence joins TRBV7-9 and TRBJ1-2; a possible D gene is TRBD1 (5 bases). V was pared by 5 bases and J by 5 bases, with 12 bases between. CDR1 and CDR2 from the germline V gene are SEHNR and FQNEAQ (reference sequence). The CDR3 covers 13 residues. The DNA of the CDR3 is TGTGCCAGCAGCACACCCCCAGGGTATGGCTACACCTTC. Translated, it gives CASSTPPGYGYTF. The full variable domain, rest sourced from reference TRBV7-9 and TRBJ1-2, is DTGVSQNPRHKITKRGQNVTFRCDPISEHNRLYWYRQTLGQGPEFLTYFQNEAQLEKSRLLSDRFSAERPKGSFSTLEIQRTEQGDSAMYLCASSTPPGYGYTFGSGTRLTVV.

V usage is TRBV12-2 and J usage is TRBJ1-2; the D segment call TRBD1 is taken from the table without a DNA check. TRBV12-2 is shown as a pseudogene. The CDR3 covers 17 residues. In nucleotides, the CDR3 is TGTGCAAGTCGCTTGGGACAGGGCTTTTTTTCTAATCCCCGCTACACCTTC. Amino acids: CASRLGQGFFSNPRYTF.

The rearrangement joins TRBV10-3 to TRBJ2-2, with a possible D match to TRBD2 (5 bases). This CDR3 has 14 residues. The V end lost 3 bases, the J end lost 7 bases, and 12 bases lay between the germline ends. CDR1 is ENHRY and CDR2 is SYGVKD in the germline V gene. CDR3 nucleotide sequence: TGTGCCATCAGTGACCCCCTCGGAGGCGGGGAGCTGTTTTTT. This sequence encodes CAISDPLGGGELFF.

This chain uses TRBV5-6 with TRBJ2-1; 8 bases line up with TRBD2. The germline V gene has CDR1 SGHDT and CDR2 YYEEEE. The CDR3 consists of 17 residues. V lost 4 bases to trimming and J lost 0 bases; unmatched junction nucleotides: 9. CDR3 region: CASSPRLAQSSYNEQFF. The CDR3 region has the DNA TGTGCCAGCAGCCCCAGACTAGCGCAAAGCTCCTACAATGAGCAGTTCTTC.

This clone was seen a few times. The CDR3 nucleotides are TGTGCCAGCAGTTCACAGGGAGGGAGCACTGAAGCTTTCTTT. Encoded protein: CASSSQGGSTEAFF. The chain has TRBV27 and TRBJ1-1, with D tentatively TRBD1 (6 bases). Per germline, CDR1 MNHEY and CDR2 SMNVEV (reference sequence). CDR3 length: 14 residues. Deletions cut 4 bases from V and 4 bases from J, with 13 bases between.

CDR3: CASSLYSGTGNTIYF. The CDR3 bases are TGTGCCAGCAGCTTGTATTCCGGGACAGGAAACACCATATATTTT. The chain couples TRBV5-6 to TRBJ1-3; TRBD1 might be the D (6 bases). The CDR3 runs 15 residues. Germline-derived CDR1 and CDR2 are SGHDT and YYEEEE. The V and J ends lost 1 base and 4 bases respectively, with 12 bases between them.

The genes are TRBV6-1 and TRBJ1-1, with D unclear. Germline V gene sequence: CDR1 MNHNS, CDR2 SASEGT. V shed 6 bases and J shed 2 bases, with 4 bases lying between them. The CDR3 sequence is 11 residues long. As DNA, the CDR3 is TGTGCCAGCAGGCTAAACACTGAAGCTTTCTTT. Translation gives CASRLNTEAFF.

The V gene is TRBV18, the J gene TRBJ1-6, with 12 positions matching TRBD1. This CDR3 comprises 14 residues. In germline, CDR1 is KGHSH, CDR2 LQKENI. Losses at the gene ends were 5 bases for V and 11 bases for J; bases not matched to a gene: 4. The CDR3 DNA reads TGTGCCAGCTCAGGCCGGGACAGGGGGCCACCCCTCCACTTT. Its protein is CASSGRDRGPPLHF.

V gene TRBV2 combines with J gene TRBJ2-1, with D uncertain. Deletions cut 7 bases from V and 0 bases from J, with 10 bases between. The V gene's germline CDR1 is SNHLY and CDR2 FYNNEI. The CDR3 is 14 amino acids. CDR3 protein: CASIERSSYNEQFF. The CDR3 DNA follows: TGTGCCAGCATAGAACGGAGCTCCTACAATGAGCAGTTCTTC.

This chain connects TRBV19 to TRBJ2-3, with D possibly TRBD2 on 5 matching bases. Trimming stripped 10 bases from V and 5 bases from J, with 22 bases between. Germline-derived CDR1 and CDR2 are LNHDA and SQIVND (reference sequence). The CDR3 totals 15 residues. CDR3 amino acids: CATSGKERFRDTQYF. The CDR3 nucleotides read TGTGCCACCTCGGGGAAGGAGAGGTTTAGAGATACGCAGTATTTT.

A note on this clone: Distinct nucleotide sequences in the sample also encode this CDR3. The chain is built from TRBV28 and TRBJ1-5, with TRBD1 identical over 9 bases. The germline gives CDR1 MDHEN, CDR2 SYDVKM. V was clipped by 6 bases and J by 4 bases; unmatched bases: 4. CDR3 length: 14 residues. The CDR3 here is CASRRQGGNQPQHF. In DNA form, the CDR3 reads TGTGCCAGCAGGAGACAGGGGGGAAATCAGCCCCAGCATTTT.

This chain connects TRBV2 to TRBJ2-7; tentative D call: TRBD1 (6 bases). V lost 7 bases and J lost 0, with 13 bases in between. This CDR3 comprises 14 residues. Germline assignment: CDR1 SNHLY and CDR2 FYNNEI. The CDR3: CASTRETGSYEQYF. CDR3 coding DNA: TGTGCCAGCACCAGGGAGACAGGCTCCTACGAGCAGTACTTC.

V and J are TRBV7-9 and TRBJ1-2; 10 nucleotides line up with TRBD1. Unmatched junction bases numbered 7, after V lost 3 bases and J lost 6 bases. Germline V gene lookup returns CDR1 SEHNR and CDR2 FQNEAQ (reference sequence). CDR3 length: 15 residues. The CDR3 nucleotides read TGTGCCAGCAGCTTGGCCGGGACAGGGGTTCATGGCTACACCTTC. Amino acid sequence: CASSLAGTGVHGYTF.

The genes are TRBV10-1 and TRBJ2-6, with a weak D call TRBD1 (6 bases). V lost 6 bases, J lost 0 bases, and 30 bases lay in between. Germline V lookup: CDR1 WNHNN, CDR2 SYGVQD (reference sequence). CDR3 length equals 22 residues. The CDR3 region has the DNA TGCGCCAGCAGCCGACCCAATTCTCTCCTTCGGGACAAACACTCTGGGGCCAACGTCCTGACTTTC. It yields the protein CASSRPNSLLRDKHSGANVLTF.

The V gene is TRBV12-5, the J gene TRBJ2-7; TRBD1 matches 7 bases. The germline V gene encodes CDR1 LGHNT and CDR2 FRNRAP. The CDR3 has 12 residues. The ends lost 4 bases at V and 3 bases at J; junction bases unmatched: 0. CDR3 loop: CASGYRGYEQYF. The CDR3 DNA reads as TGTGCTAGTGGTTACAGGGGCTACGAGCAGTACTTC.